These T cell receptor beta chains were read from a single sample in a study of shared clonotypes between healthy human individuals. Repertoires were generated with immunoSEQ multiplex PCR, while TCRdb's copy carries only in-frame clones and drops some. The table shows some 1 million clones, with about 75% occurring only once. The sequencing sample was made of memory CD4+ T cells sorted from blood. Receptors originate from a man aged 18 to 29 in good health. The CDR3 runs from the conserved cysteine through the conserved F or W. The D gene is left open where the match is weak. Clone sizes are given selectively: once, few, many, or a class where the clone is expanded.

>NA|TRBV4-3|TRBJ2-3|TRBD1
CASSQGQGIATDTQYF
TGCGCCAGCAGCCAAGGACAGGGGATTGCGACAGATACGCAGTATTTT
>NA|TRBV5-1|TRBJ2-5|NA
CASTLVGAQETQYF
TGCGCCAGCACCCTGGTGGGGGCCCAAGAGACCCAGTACTTC
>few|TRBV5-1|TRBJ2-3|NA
CASSLEWGADTQYF
TGCGCCAGCAGCTTGGAATGGGGGGCAGATACGCAGTATTTT
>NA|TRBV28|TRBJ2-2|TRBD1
CASSFSGTVIGELFF
TGTGCCAGCAGTTTTTCCGGGACAGTTATCGGGGAGCTGTTTTTT
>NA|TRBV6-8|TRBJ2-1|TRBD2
CASSYFRGGRNEQFF
TGTGCCAGCAGTTACTTTCGGGGAGGGCGGAATGAGCAGTTCTTC
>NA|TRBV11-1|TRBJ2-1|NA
CASSLRDSGYNEQFF
TGTGCCAGCAGCTTGAGGGATTCGGGCTACAATGAGCAGTTCTTC
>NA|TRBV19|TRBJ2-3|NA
CASSILSTGSTDTQYF
TGTGCCAGTAGTATCCTCTCGACGGGAAGCACAGATACGCAGTATTTT
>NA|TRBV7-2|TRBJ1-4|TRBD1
CASSTKTGANEKLFF
TGTGCCAGCAGCACCAAGACAGGGGCTAATGAAAAACTGTTTTTT
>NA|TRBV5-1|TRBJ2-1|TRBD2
CASSLVGSGGYNEQFF
TGCGCCAGCAGCTTAGTAGGTAGCGGGGGGTACAATGAGCAGTTCTTC
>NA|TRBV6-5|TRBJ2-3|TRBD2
CASSSTTSGRTDTQYF
TGTGCCAGCAGTTCCACGACTAGCGGGAGGACAGATACGCAGTATTTT
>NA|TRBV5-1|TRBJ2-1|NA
CASSFIAAEQFF
TGCGCCAGCAGCTTCATAGCGGCTGAGCAGTTCTTC
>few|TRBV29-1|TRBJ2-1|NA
CSVDSTGRGGNEQFF
TGCAGCGTTGATTCAACCGGGAGAGGGGGCAATGAGCAGTTCTTC
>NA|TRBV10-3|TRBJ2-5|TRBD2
CAISEGLAGSETQYF
TGTGCCATCAGTGAGGGACTAGCGGGGTCCGAGACCCAGTACTTC
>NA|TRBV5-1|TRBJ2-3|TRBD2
CASSSRLAGPDTQYF
TGCGCCAGCAGCTCCAGACTAGCGGGACCAGATACGCAGTATTTT
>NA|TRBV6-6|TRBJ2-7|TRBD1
CASDDRTGNWYEQYF
TGTGCCAGCGATGATCGGACAGGGAATTGGTACGAGCAGTACTTC
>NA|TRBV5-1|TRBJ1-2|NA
CASSLEGVDGYTF
TGCGCCAGCAGCTTGGAGGGGGTGGATGGCTACACCTTC
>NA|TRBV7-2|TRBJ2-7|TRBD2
CASSLETRSSGTYEQYF
TGTGCCAGCAGCTTAGAAACACGGTCTAGCGGGACTTACGAGCAGTACTTC
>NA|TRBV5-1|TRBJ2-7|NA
CASSLGGSAEQYF
TGCGCCAGCAGCCTGGGGGGATCGGCCGAGCAGTACTTC
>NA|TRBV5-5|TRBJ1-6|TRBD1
CASSVVFGTVYSPLHF
TGTGCCAGCAGCGTCGTATTCGGGACAGTTTATTCACCCCTCCACTTT
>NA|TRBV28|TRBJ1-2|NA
CASSSPSGGHYTF
TGTGCCAGCAGCAGCCCCAGTGGGGGTCACTACACCTTC
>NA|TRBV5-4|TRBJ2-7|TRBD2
CASSWGGLAGQYEQYF
TGTGCCAGCAGCTGGGGAGGGCTAGCGGGGCAGTACGAGCAGTACTTC
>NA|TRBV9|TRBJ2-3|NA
CASSVDPVESTQYF
TGTGCCAGCAGCGTAGACCCCGTTGAGAGTACGCAGTATTTT
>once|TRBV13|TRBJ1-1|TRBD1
CASSLVGRTGGLAFF
TGTGCCAGCAGCTTAGTGGGGAGGACAGGGGGGCTAGCTTTCTTT
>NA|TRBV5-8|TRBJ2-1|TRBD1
CASSLLGQTYNEQFF
TGTGCCAGCAGCTTATTGGGACAGACCTACAATGAGCAGTTCTTC
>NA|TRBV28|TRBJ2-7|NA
CASSPPNGPGSYEQYF
TGTGCCAGCAGTCCTCCTAACGGACCAGGTTCCTACGAGCAGTACTTC
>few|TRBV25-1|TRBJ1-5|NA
CASSESSQPQHF
TGTGCCAGCAGTGAATCGAGTCAGCCCCAGCATTTT
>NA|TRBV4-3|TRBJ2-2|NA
CASSQVGRGTGELFF
TGCGCCAGCAGCCAAGTGGGCAGGGGCACCGGGGAGCTGTTTTTT
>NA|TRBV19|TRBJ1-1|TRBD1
CASSLGQGIGEAFF
TGTGCCAGTAGTCTGGGACAGGGGATAGGTGAAGCTTTCTTT
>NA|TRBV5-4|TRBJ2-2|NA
CASSPPQDTGELFF
TGTGCCAGCAGCCCTCCCCAGGACACCGGGGAGCTGTTTTTT
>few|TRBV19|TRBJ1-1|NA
CASIFDSEAFF
TGTGCCAGTATCTTTGACAGTGAAGCTTTCTTT
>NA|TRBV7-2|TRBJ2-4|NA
CASSPPGVGGNIQYF
TGTGCCAGCAGCCCTCCCGGGGTTGGGGGAAACATTCAGTACTTC
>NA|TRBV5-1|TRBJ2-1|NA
CASRFQDQGEQFF
TGCGCCAGCAGGTTCCAGGACCAGGGTGAGCAGTTCTTC
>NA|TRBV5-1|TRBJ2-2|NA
CASSLGQGYTGELFF
TGCGCCAGCAGCTTAGGGCAGGGGTACACCGGGGAGCTGTTTTTT